Following are 21 T cell receptor beta chains from one sample sequenced in a study of blood T cell repertoires in COVID-19. The repertoire was sequenced with immunoSEQ multiplex PCR; TCRdb's copy has only in-frame clones and lacks some. The sample has some 150,000 clones; about 85% are singletons. Specimen: peripheral blood. The receptor source for this set is a human donor in a cohort sampled during active COVID-19.

V and J are TRBV7-3 and TRBJ1-1; the D gene is possibly TRBD1 (5 bases). The V end lost 4 bases, the J end lost 2 bases, and 8 bases lay between the germline ends. Germline CDR1 and CDR2: SGHTA and FQGTGA. The CDR3 has 13 residues. For the CDR3, the DNA is TGTGCCAGCAGCTCCGACAGAAACACTGAAGCTTTCTTT. Translated: CASSSDRNTEAFF.

This sequence joins TRBV10-3 and TRBJ2-5, with 10 bases matching TRBD1. V dropped 7 bases and J dropped 2; count of bases not matched to a gene: 10. The length of the CDR3 is 16 residues. Looked up from germline, CDR1 is ENHRY and CDR2 is SYGVKD. DNA of the CDR3: TGTGCCATCAAGTCGACAGGGGGCTTCCCACAAGAGACCCAGTACTTC. Its protein is CAIKSTGGFPQETQYF.

The gene calls are TRBV3-1 (or the pseudogene TRBV3-2) and TRBJ2-3; 8 bases are shared with TRBD2. CDR3 length equals 15 residues. Germline V lookup: CDR1 LGHDT, CDR2 YNNKEL (reference sequence). Losses at the gene ends were 3 bases for V and 5 bases for J; bases not matched to a gene: 7. The CDR3 spells CASSQRAGEGDTQYF. The CDR3 DNA reads as TGTGCCAGCAGCCAGAGAGCGGGAGAAGGAGATACGCAGTATTTT.

With respect to this clone: An end of the junction differs from the germline gene, which may be a read error. V gene TRBV27 combines with J gene TRBJ2-7; TRBD1 matches 9 bases. This CDR3 region has 16 residues. Germline lookup yields CDR1 MNHEY and CDR2 SMNVEV (reference sequence). The CDR3 sequence: CASSLYPGQGSHEQYF. CDR3 DNA: TGTGCCAGCAGTTTATATCCGGGACAGGGCTCCCACGAGCAGTACTTC.

CDR3 DNA sequence: TGTGCCTGGAGTGTACCTGGGACAGGGTACGAGACCCAGTACTTC. Amino acids: CAWSVPGTGYETQYF. This chain uses TRBV30 with TRBJ2-5; 9 bases fit TRBD1. The length of the CDR3 is 15 residues. Unmatched junction bases numbered 7, after V lost 0 bases and J lost 5 bases. Germline loops: CDR1 GTSNPN, CDR2 SVGIG (reference sequence).

The chain combines TRBV12-3 or TRBV12-4 with TRBJ1-1; perhaps TRBD1 as D (5 bases). V was shortened by 1 base and J by 9 bases, with 12 bases between the two germline ends. CDR3 length: 13 amino acids. The CDR3 is CASSLGQGWKAFF. The DNA of the CDR3 is TGTGCCAGCAGTTTAGGGCAGGGATGGAAAGCTTTCTTT.

This rearrangement joins TRBV28 to TRBJ2-7; the D gene is possibly TRBD1 (5 bases). Trimming removed 6 bases at V and 3 bases at J, with 15 bases between. Germline values: CDR1 MDHEN, CDR2 SYDVKM. The CDR3 spans 14 residues. CDR3 in amino acids: CASSLMNRFYEQYF. CDR3 sequence (DNA): TGTGCCAGCAGCCTAATGAACAGGTTCTACGAGCAGTACTTC.

The chain carries TRBV2 and TRBJ1-2; D ambiguous. In germline, CDR1 is SNHLY, CDR2 FYNNEI. The CDR3 is made up of 11 amino acids. Trimming left V 7 bases short and J 2 bases short, with 5 bases between. The CDR3 coding sequence is TGTGCCAGCAACAGAAACTATGGCTACACCTTC. This encodes CASNRNYGYTF.

V is TRBV6-2 or TRBV6-3 and J is TRBJ2-1, with D perhaps TRBD2 (5 bases). Germline V gene data show CDR1 as MNHEY and CDR2 as SVGEGT. Trimming shortened V by 5 bases and J by 4 bases, and 9 bases separated the two germline ends. This CDR3 contains 13 residues. CDR3 sequence (DNA): TGTGCCAGCAGTGACGCGGGTTACAATGAGCAGTTCTTC. As protein: CASSDAGYNEQFF.

The V gene is TRBV3-1 (or the pseudogene TRBV3-2), the J gene TRBJ2-5; 9 bases line up with TRBD1. The CDR3 spans 16 residues. Germline V gene data show CDR1 as LGHDT and CDR2 as YNNKEL (reference sequence). Germline trimming cut 2 bases from V and 4 bases from J; bases unmatched to any gene: 8. The CDR3 bases are TGTGCCAGCAGCCAACGGGGACAGGGTACCTTAGAGACCCAGTACTTC. Its translation: CASSQRGQGTLETQYF.

The chain recombines TRBV18 with TRBJ2-4, with a possible D match to TRBD1 (6 bases). The V and J ends lost 2 bases and 5 bases respectively, with 16 bases between them. Germline V lookup: CDR1 KGHSH, CDR2 LQKENI. This CDR3 comprises 16 residues. This CDR3 reads CASSPMLFKGENIQYF. The DNA of the CDR3 is TGTGCCAGCTCACCAATGCTCTTTAAGGGGGAAAACATTCAGTACTTC.

The CDR3 loop reads CAWSVNLMNTEAFF. The CDR3 nucleotides are TGTGCCTGGAGTGTGAACTTAATGAACACTGAAGCTTTCTTT. The gene calls are TRBV30 and TRBJ1-1; D is unresolved. Germline assignment: CDR1 GTSNPN and CDR2 SVGIG (reference sequence). V lost 0 bases and J 0 bases, leaving 8 bases between the germline ends. The CDR3 totals 14 residues. Full variable domain (remainder filled in from reference TRBV30 and TRBJ1-1): SQTIHQWPATLVQPVGSPLSLECTVEGTSNPNLYWYRQAAGRGLQLLFYSVGIGQISSEVPQNLSASRPQDRQFILSSKKLLLSDSGFYLCAWSVNLMNTEAFFGQGTRLTVV.

This chain connects TRBV4-1 to TRBJ2-6; possibly TRBD1 for D (5 bases). The length of the CDR3 is 17 residues. Trimming took off 3 bases at V and 0 bases at J, with 12 bases between the two ends. Germline V gene data show CDR1 as MGHRA and CDR2 as YSYEKL. The CDR3 region has the DNA TGCGCCAGCAGCCAGACTCCAGGGAACTCTGGGGCCAACGTCCTGACTTTC. Residues: CASSQTPGNSGANVLTF.

The rearrangement joins TRBV5-6 to TRBJ2-2; D is possibly TRBD1 (5 bases). This CDR3 spans 17 amino acids. With 4 bases removed from V and 3 bases from J, the gap between germline ends came to 19 bases. From germline, CDR1 is SGHDT and CDR2 YYEEEE. CDR3 protein: CASSMIPWGEDTGELFF. The CDR3 DNA follows: TGTGCCAGCAGCATGATCCCATGGGGCGAGGACACCGGGGAGCTGTTTTTT.

V is TRBV27 and J is TRBJ1-5; D is perhaps TRBD1 (6 bases). The germline V gene encodes CDR1 MNHEY and CDR2 SMNVEV (reference sequence). Trimming stripped 2 bases from V and 7 bases from J, with 15 bases between. This CDR3 is built from 15 residues. The CDR3: CASSLGGGAGQPQHF. In DNA, the CDR3 is TGTGCCAGCAGTTTAGGGGGGGGCGCGGGACAGCCCCAGCATTTT.

The chain links TRBV29-1 to TRBJ1-4; D unclear. Germline V gene data show CDR1 as SQVTM and CDR2 as ANQGSEA. The CDR3 is 13 residues long. Trimming stripped 4 bases from V and 8 bases from J, with 14 bases between. The CDR3 spells CSVGRGIEEKLFF. The CDR3 DNA reads as TGCAGCGTTGGTAGAGGGATTGAGGAAAAACTGTTTTTT.

The V gene is TRBV2, the J gene TRBJ1-2; D is unclear. The CDR3 length is 15 residues. With 5 bases removed from V and 0 bases from J, the gap between germline ends came to 13 bases. The V gene's germline CDR1 is SNHLY and CDR2 FYNNEI. The CDR3 DNA follows: TGTGCCAGCAGTTCCCGCCTAGTACCTAACTATGGCTACACCTTC. Translating it yields CASSSRLVPNYGYTF.

V gene TRBV27 combines with J gene TRBJ2-1, with TRBD1 matching 8 bases. This CDR3 spans 14 amino acids. CDR1 is MNHEY and CDR2 is SMNVEV in the germline V gene (reference sequence). V lost 0 bases, J lost 9 bases, and 4 bases stayed unmatched. CDR3 DNA sequence: TGTGCCAGCAGTTTATCAATTCAGGGGGCTGAGCAGTTCTTC. It encodes CASSLSIQGAEQFF.

This clone was detected a few times. V is TRBV9 and J is TRBJ2-5; 8 bases align to TRBD2. The germline gives CDR1 SGDLS, CDR2 YYNGEE. The junction had 7 bases not matched to a gene; V was cut back by 0 bases and J by 3 bases. The CDR3 is 16 amino acids. This chain's CDR3 is CASSVGPGLEKETQYF. The CDR3 nucleotides read TGTGCCAGCAGCGTAGGGCCGGGACTAGAGAAAGAGACCCAGTACTTC.

CDR3 region: CASRSHDRVGNQPQHF. In DNA form, the CDR3 reads TGTGCCAGCCGGTCCCACGACAGGGTGGGCAATCAGCCCCAGCATTTT. The genes are TRBV6-4 and TRBJ1-5; 7 bases align to TRBD1. The length of the CDR3 is 16 residues. Germline V gene lookup returns CDR1 MRHNA and CDR2 SNTAGT. J was trimmed by 2 bases and V by 8 bases; bases with no gene match: 12.

The rearrangement uses TRBV2 and TRBJ1-5, with 7 bases lining up with TRBD1. V was clipped by 6 bases and J by 1 base; unmatched bases: 6. In germline, CDR1 is SNHLY, CDR2 FYNNEI. This CDR3 comprises 15 residues. The CDR3 DNA sequence: TGTGCCAGCAGACCAATCAGGGGGAGCAATCAGCCCCAGCATTTT. Translating gives CASRPIRGSNQPQHF.